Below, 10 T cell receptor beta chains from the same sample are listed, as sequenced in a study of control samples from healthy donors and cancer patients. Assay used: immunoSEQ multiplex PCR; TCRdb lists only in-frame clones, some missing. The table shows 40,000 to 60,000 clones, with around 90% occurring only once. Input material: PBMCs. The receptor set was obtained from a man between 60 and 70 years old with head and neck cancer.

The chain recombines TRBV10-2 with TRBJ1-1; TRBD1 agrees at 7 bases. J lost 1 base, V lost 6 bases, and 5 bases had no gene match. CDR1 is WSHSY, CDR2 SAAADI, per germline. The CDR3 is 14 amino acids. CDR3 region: CASRVGTENTEAFF. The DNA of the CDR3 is TGCGCCAGCAGGGTCGGGACAGAGAACACTGAAGCTTTCTTT.

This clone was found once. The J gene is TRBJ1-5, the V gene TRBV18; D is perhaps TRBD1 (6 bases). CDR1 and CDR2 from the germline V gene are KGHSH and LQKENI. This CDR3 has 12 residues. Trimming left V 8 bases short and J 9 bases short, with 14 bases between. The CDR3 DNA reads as TGTGCCAGCAACCGGGAGGGGGGGCCCCAGCATTTT. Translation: CASNREGGPQHF.

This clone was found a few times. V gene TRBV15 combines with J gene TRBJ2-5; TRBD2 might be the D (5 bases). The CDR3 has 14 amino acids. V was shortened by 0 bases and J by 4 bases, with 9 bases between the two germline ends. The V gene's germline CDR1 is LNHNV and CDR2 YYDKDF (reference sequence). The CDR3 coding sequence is TGTGCCACCAGCAGAGATATCGGGGTAGAGACCCAGTACTTC. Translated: CATSRDIGVETQYF.

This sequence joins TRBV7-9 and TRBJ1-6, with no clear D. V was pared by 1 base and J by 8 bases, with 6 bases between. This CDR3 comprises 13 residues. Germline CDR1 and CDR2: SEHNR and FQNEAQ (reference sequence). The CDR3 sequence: CASSLGDHSPLHF. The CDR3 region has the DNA TGTGCCAGCAGCTTAGGAGACCATTCACCCCTCCACTTT.

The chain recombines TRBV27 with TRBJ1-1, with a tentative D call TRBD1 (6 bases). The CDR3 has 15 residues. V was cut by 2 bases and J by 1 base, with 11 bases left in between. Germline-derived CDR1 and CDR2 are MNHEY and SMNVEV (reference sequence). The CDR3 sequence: CASSLGGRANTEAFF. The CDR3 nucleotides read TGTGCCAGCAGTTTAGGGGGCAGGGCGAACACTGAAGCTTTCTTT.

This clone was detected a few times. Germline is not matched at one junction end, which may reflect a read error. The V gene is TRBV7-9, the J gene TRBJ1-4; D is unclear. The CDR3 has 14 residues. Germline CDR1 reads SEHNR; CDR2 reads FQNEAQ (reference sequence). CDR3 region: CASSLAATNEKLFF. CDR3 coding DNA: TGTGCCAGCAGCTTAGCGGCAACCAATGAAAAACTGTTTTTT.

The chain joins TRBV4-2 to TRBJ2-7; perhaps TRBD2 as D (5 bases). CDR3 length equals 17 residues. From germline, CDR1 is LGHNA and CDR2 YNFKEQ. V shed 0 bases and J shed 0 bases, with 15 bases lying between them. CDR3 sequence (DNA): TGTGCCAGCAGCCAAGATTGGCGGGCAGGAAGCTCCTACGAGCAGTACTTC. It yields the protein CASSQDWRAGSSYEQYF.

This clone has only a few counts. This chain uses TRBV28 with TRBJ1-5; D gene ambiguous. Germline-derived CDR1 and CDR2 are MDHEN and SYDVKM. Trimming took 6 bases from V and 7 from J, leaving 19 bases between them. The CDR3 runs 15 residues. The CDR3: CASRHPVGPNQPQHF. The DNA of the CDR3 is TGTGCCAGCAGGCACCCTGTCGGGCCCAACCAGCCCCAGCATTTT.

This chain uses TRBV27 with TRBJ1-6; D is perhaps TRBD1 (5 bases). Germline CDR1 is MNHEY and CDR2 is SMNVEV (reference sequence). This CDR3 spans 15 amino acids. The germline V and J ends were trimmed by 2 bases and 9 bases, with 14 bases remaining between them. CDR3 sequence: CASSLSGGGVSPLHF. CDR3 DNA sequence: TGTGCCAGCAGTTTAAGCGGGGGAGGGGTTTCACCCCTCCACTTT.

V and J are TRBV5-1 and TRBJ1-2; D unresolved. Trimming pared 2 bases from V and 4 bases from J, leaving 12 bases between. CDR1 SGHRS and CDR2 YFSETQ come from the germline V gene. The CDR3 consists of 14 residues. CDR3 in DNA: TGCGCCAGCAGCTTCATATCGTCCGGCTATGGCTACACCTTC. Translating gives CASSFISSGYGYTF.